The 9 T cell receptor beta chains below were found in one sample sequenced in a study of shared clonotypes between healthy human individuals. Assay used: immunoSEQ multiplex PCR; TCRdb lists only in-frame clones, some missing. The sample has roughly 770,000 clones; just over 95% are singletons. CD45RO negativity and positive selection for CCR7 defined naive CD8 cells, a population that excluded terminally differentiated effector memory CD45RA+ cells. The sequenced sample consisted of naive CD8+ T cells sorted from blood. The receptors stem from a man in his thirties or forties in good health.

This clone was detected once. The J gene is TRBJ2-5, the V gene TRBV9, with TRBD1 matching 10 bases. CDR3 length: 16 amino acids. Germline trimming cut 3 bases from V and 4 bases from J; bases unmatched to any gene: 9. CDR1 SGDLS and CDR2 YYNGEE come from the germline V gene. CDR3 bases: TGTGCCAGCAGCGGGGACGGGACAGGGGTTAGAGAGACCCAGTACTTC. Residues: CASSGDGTGVRETQYF.

The genes are TRBV7-9 and TRBJ2-7, with D possibly called TRBD1 or TRBD2 (5 bases each). V lost 5 bases and J lost 1, with 9 bases in between. The germline V gene has CDR1 SEHNR and CDR2 FQNEAQ (reference sequence). The CDR3 consists of 13 residues. The chain's CDR3 is CASSGTASYEQYF. The CDR3 coding sequence is TGTGCCAGCAGCGGGACGGCATCCTACGAGCAGTACTTC.

Comment on this clone: Other DNA sequences from this sample encode an identical CDR3 as well. The chain carries TRBV11-2 and TRBJ2-7, with D uncertain. CDR3 size: 12 residues. CDR1 is SGHAT, CDR2 FQNNGV, per germline. V lost 3 bases, J lost 0 bases, and 3 bases lay in between. Here the CDR3 DNA reads TGTGCCAGCAGCTTGGACTCCTACGAGCAGTACTTC. Translated, it gives CASSLDSYEQYF.

On this clone itself: Different DNA sequences within this sample yield the same CDR3. This sequence joins TRBV7-9 and TRBJ1-2, with no clear D. This CDR3 is 13 amino acids long. Looked up from germline, CDR1 is SEHNR and CDR2 is FQNEAQ (reference sequence). The V end lost 1 base, the J end lost 4 bases, and 7 bases lay between the germline ends. CDR3 region: CASSLGETYGYTF. As DNA, the CDR3 is TGTGCCAGCAGCTTAGGGGAGACCTATGGCTACACCTTC.

This chain links TRBV7-9 with TRBJ2-1; D is undetermined. Deletions cut 2 bases from V and 0 bases from J, with 11 bases between. Per the germline V gene, CDR1 is SEHNR and CDR2 is FQNEAQ (reference sequence). The CDR3 is 16 residues long. CDR3: CASSLRRSRSYNEQFF. CDR3 DNA sequence: TGTGCCAGCAGCTTAAGGCGATCCCGCTCCTACAATGAGCAGTTCTTC. Full variable domain (remainder filled in from reference TRBV7-9 and TRBJ2-1): DTGVSQNPRHKITKRGQNVTFRCDPISEHNRLYWYRQTLGQGPEFLTYFQNEAQLEKSRLLSDRFSAERPKGSFSTLEIQRTEQGDSAMYLCASSLRRSRSYNEQFFGPGTRLTVL.

The chain carries TRBV2 and TRBJ2-3; D is unclear. The germline V and J ends were trimmed by 2 bases and 3 bases, with 9 bases remaining between them. Germline lookup yields CDR1 SNHLY and CDR2 FYNNEI. This CDR3 region has 14 residues. CDR3 protein: CASSELSGTDTQYF. DNA of the CDR3: TGTGCCAGCAGTGAACTAAGTGGGACAGATACGCAGTATTTT.

The chain recombines TRBV19 with TRBJ2-3; no definite D call. Looked up from germline, CDR1 is LNHDA and CDR2 is SQIVND (reference sequence). V lost 3 bases and J lost 2, with 21 bases in between. The CDR3 is 18 residues long. The CDR3 DNA reads as TGTGCCAGTAGTATTATTGCTCCTAGAGCTTATAACACAGATACGCAGTATTTT. As protein: CASSIIAPRAYNTDTQYF.

CDR3 loop: CASRGRGGFDQPQHF. CDR3 sequence (DNA): TGTGCCAGCAGGGGCCGAGGGGGTTTCGATCAGCCCCAGCATTTT. This rearrangement joins TRBV25-1 to TRBJ1-5; tentative D call: TRBD1 (6 bases). The CDR3 totals 15 residues. With 6 bases removed from V and 5 bases from J, the gap between germline ends came to 17 bases. From germline, CDR1 is MGHDK and CDR2 SYGVNS.

J is TRBJ1-1 and V is TRBV9; possibly TRBD1 for D (5 bases). The CDR3 loop spans 15 amino acids. The V gene's germline CDR1 is SGDLS and CDR2 YYNGEE. V was cut by 0 bases and J by 1 base, with 10 bases left in between. CDR3 in DNA: TGTGCCAGCAGCGTAGAGAGTCAGGGGAACACTGAAGCTTTCTTT. It translates to CASSVESQGNTEAFF. Combining the CDR3 with reference TRBV9 and TRBJ1-1 gives the whole variable domain DSGVTQTPKHLITATGQRVTLRCSPRSGDLSVYWYQQSLDQGLQFLIQYYNGEERAKGNILERFSAQQFPDLHSELNLSSLELGDSALYFCASSVESQGNTEAFFGQGTRLTVV.